This TCR beta chain was captured by sequencing in a study of T cells in Graves' hyperthyroidism and ophthalmopathy. The study, taken as a whole, reports: Blood held most thyroid clonotypes expanded above 0.001 frequency.

V lost 8 bases and J 4 bases, leaving 16 bases between the germline ends. The CDR3 runs 13 residues. The V gene's germline CDR1 is DFQATT and CDR2 SNEGSKA (reference sequence). Of note for this clonotype: The antigen is unknown.

The study left out patients who had uncontrolled infection, other autoimmune disease, pregnancy or lactation. RNA transcripts served as the template for amplifying TCR beta CDR3 regions. TCR CDR3 regions were first amplified by RT-PCR with HTBI primers. TCRdb recomputed calls from the multiplex PCR reads with MiXCR, one row per CDR3 protein. The profile shows around 580,000 distinct CDR3 sequences, over 15% of them singletons. The gene calls are TRBV20-1 and TRBJ2-3; a weak D match, TRBD2 (6 bases). This receptor was identified in a woman aged 18 to 35 with Graves' hyperthyroidism. Specimen: blood. CDR3 sequence: CSPRGIYADTQYF. The CDR3 DNA reads as TGCAGTCCGCGGGGAATTTACGCAGATACGCAGTATTTT.